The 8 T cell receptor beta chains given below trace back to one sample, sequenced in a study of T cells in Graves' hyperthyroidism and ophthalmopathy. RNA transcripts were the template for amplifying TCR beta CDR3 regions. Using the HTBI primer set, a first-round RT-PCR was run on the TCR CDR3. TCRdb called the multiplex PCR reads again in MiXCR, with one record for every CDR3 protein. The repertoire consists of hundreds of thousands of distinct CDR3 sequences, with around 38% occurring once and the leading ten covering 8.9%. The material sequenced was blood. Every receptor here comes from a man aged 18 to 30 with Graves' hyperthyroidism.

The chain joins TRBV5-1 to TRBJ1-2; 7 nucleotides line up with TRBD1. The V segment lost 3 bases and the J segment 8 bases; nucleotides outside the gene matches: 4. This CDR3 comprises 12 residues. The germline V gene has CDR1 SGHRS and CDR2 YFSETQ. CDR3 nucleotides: TGCGCCAGCAGCTGGCGACAGGGCGGCTACACCTTC. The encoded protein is CASSWRQGGYTF. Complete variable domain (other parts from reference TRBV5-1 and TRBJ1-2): KAGVTQTPRYLIKTRGQQVTLSCSPISGHRSVSWYQQTPGQGLQFLFEYFSETQRNKGNFPGRFSGRQFSNSRSEMNVSTLELGDSALYLCASSWRQGGYTFGSGTRLTVV.

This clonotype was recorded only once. CDR3 DNA sequence: TGTGCCAGTCCCGGCACCGGGGAGCTGTTTTTT. Translation: CASPGTGELFF. V is TRBV2 and J is TRBJ2-2, with D unclear. The CDR3 extends over 11 amino acids. Trimming took off 9 bases at V and 4 bases at J, with 6 bases between the two ends. The germline gives CDR1 SNHLY, CDR2 FYNNEI. Using reference TRBV2 and TRBJ2-2 for the parts outside the CDR3, the full variable domain is EPEVTQTPSHQVTQMGQEVILRCVPISNHLYFYWYRQILGQKVEFLVSFYNNEISEKSEIFDDQFSVERPDGSNFTLKIRSTKLEDSAMYFCASPGTGELFFGEGSRLTVL.

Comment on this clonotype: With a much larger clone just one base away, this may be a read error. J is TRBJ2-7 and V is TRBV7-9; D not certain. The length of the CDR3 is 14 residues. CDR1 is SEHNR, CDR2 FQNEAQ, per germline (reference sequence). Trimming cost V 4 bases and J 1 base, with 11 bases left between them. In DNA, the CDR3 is TGTGCCAGCAGCTCAGGCAGTAAATCCTACGAGCAGTACTTC. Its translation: CASSSGSKSYEQYF.

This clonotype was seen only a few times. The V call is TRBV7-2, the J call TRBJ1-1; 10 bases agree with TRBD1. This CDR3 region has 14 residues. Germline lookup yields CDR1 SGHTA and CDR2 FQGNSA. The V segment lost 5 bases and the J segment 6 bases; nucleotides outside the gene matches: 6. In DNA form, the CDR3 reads TGTGCCAGCAGCCCGGGACAGGGGAGATCTGAAGCTTTCTTT. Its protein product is CASSPGQGRSEAFF.

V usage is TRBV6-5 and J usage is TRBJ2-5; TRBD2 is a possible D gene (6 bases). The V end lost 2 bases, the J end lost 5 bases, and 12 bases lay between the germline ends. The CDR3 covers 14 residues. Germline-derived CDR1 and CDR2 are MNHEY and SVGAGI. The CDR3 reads CASSYMEGGETQYF. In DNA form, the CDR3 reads TGTGCCAGCAGTTACATGGAGGGCGGTGAGACCCAGTACTTC.

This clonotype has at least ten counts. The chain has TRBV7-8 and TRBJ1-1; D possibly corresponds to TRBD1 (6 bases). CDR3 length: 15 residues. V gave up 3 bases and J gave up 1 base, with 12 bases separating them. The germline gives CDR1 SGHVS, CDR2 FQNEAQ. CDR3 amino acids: CASSFGRGPNTEAFF. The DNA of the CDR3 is TGTGCCAGCAGCTTCGGCAGGGGCCCGAACACTGAAGCTTTCTTT.

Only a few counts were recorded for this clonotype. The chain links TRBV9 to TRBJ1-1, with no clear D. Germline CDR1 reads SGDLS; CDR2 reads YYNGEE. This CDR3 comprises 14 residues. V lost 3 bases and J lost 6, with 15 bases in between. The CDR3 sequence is CASSAPGGLSEAFF. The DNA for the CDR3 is TGTGCCAGCAGCGCTCCGGGCGGATTGTCTGAAGCTTTCTTT.

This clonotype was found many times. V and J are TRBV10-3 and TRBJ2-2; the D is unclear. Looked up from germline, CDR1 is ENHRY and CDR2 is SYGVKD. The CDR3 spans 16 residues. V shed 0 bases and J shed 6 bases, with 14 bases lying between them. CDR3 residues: CAISESMDHTSGELFF. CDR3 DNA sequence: TGTGCCATCAGTGAGTCGATGGACCACACATCCGGGGAGCTGTTTTTT.